This T cell receptor beta chain was found in a study of T cells after yellow fever vaccination. TCRdb redid the calling of the 5' RACE reads with MiXCR, one entry per CDR3 protein. The sample records some 320,000 distinct CDR3 sequences, about 4% being singletons. This clonotype was seen only a few times. CDR1 is LGHNA and CDR2 is YNFKEQ in the germline V gene. The CDR3 extends over 18 amino acids. Losses at the gene ends were 1 base for V and 5 bases for J; bases not matched to a gene: 14. This specimen consisted of PBMCs, obtained 5 days after the yellow fever booster vaccination. The sequence was collected from a man aged 18 to 30 who received the YFV17D yellow fever vaccine. This chain uses TRBV4-2 with TRBJ2-5; 9 bases line up with TRBD1. The CDR3 coding sequence is TGTGCCAGCAGCCAAGGCGTAATTGCGACAGGGGGTAGGGAGACCCAGTACTTC. Amino acid sequence: CASSQGVIATGGRETQYF.